This T cell receptor beta chain originates from a study of blood T cells in healthy people across ages. The sample holds a few counts of this clonotype. Next came a second PCR, run for about 6 to 12 cycles, which used a sample-barcoded 5' primer along with a J-beta primer mix. TCRdb recomputed calls from the 5' RACE reads with MiXCR, one row per CDR3 protein. The top ten clones hold around 30% of a sample with 800,000 or so distinct CDR3 sequences, around 62% of them seen once. The CDR3 covers 15 residues. CDR1 is DFQATT and CDR2 is SNEGSKA in the germline V gene (reference sequence). V lost 3 bases and J lost 6; bases outside the gene matches: 9.

The TCR originated in a man aged 30 to 39 in good health. Specimen: blood. This chain links TRBV20-1 with TRBJ2-1; 9 bases are a match to TRBD2. CDR3 coding DNA: TGCAGTGCTAGGCAGGGACTAGCTGCGGGCAATGAGCAGTTCTTC. It is translated as CSARQGLAAGNEQFF.